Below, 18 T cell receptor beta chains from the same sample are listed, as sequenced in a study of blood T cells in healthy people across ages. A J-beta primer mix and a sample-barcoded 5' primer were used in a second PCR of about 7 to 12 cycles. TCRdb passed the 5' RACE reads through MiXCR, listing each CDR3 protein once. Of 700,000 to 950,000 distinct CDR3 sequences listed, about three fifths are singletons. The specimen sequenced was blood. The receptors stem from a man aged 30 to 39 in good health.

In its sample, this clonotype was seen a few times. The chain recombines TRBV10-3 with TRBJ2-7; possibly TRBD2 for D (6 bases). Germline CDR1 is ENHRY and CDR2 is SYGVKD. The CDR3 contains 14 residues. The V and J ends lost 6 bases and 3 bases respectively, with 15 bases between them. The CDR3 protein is CAIRRDSSSYEQYF. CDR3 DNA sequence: TGTGCCATCAGGAGGGACTCCTCGAGCTACGAGCAGTACTTC.

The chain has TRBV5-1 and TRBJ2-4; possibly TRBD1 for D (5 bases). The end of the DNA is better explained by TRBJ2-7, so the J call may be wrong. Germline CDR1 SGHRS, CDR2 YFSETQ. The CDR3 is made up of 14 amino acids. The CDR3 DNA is TGCGCCAGCTCTTGGAAACAGGCCTTCTACGAGCAGTACTTC. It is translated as CASSWKQAFYEQYF.

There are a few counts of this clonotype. The CDR3 DNA sequence: TGTGCCAGCAGTTCCAGGAGGGGTGTGGATTACAATGAGCAGTTCTTC. This gives the protein CASSSRRGVDYNEQFF. The chain links TRBV7-2 to TRBJ2-1, with D tentatively TRBD2 (6 bases). The germline gives CDR1 SGHTA, CDR2 FQGNSA. The CDR3 is 16 amino acids. Trimming cost V 6 bases and J 4 bases, with 19 bases left between them.

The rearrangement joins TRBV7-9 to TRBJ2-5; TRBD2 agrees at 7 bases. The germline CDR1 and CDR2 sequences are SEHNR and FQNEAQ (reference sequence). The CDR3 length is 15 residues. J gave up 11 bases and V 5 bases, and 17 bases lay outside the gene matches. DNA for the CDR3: TGTGCCAGCAGCCCCCTCAGCGGGGAGCTCAAGGTTCAGTACTTC. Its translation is CASSPLSGELKVQYF.

The CDR3 region is CASSLRRVSYF. CDR3 in DNA: TGTGCCAGCAGTTTACGGCGAGTATCGTACTTC. The gene calls are TRBV28 and TRBJ2-5, with D hard to call. CDR1 MDHEN and CDR2 SYDVKM come from the germline V gene. The V and J ends lost 2 bases and 13 bases respectively, with 11 bases between them. The CDR3 totals 11 residues.

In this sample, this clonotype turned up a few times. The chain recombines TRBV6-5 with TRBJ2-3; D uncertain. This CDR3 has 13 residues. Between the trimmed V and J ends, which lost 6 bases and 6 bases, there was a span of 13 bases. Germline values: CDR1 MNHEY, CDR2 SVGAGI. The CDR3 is CASRLTRADTQYF. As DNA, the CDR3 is TGTGCCAGCAGGCTTACCCGCGCCGATACGCAGTATTTT.

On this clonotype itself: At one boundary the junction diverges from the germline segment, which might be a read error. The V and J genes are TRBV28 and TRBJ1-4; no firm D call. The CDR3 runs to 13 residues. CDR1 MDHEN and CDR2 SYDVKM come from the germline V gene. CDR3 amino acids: CASSGRRGENLFF. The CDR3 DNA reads TGTGCCAGCAGTGGGAGGAGAGGAGAAAACCTGTTTTTT.

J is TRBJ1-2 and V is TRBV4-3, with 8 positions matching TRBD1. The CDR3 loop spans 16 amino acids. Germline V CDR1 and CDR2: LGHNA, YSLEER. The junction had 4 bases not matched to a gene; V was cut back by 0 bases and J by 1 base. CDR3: CASSQDAGQDNYGYTF. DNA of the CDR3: TGCGCCAGCAGCCAAGACGCGGGACAGGATAACTATGGCTACACCTTC.

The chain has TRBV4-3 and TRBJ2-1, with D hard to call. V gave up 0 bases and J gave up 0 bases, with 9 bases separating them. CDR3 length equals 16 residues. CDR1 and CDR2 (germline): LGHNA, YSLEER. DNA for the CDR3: TGCGCCAGCAGCCAAGATGCCTCTAACTCCTACAATGAGCAGTTCTTC. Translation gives CASSQDASNSYNEQFF.

The CDR3: CASSYSISGGGYTF. In DNA form, the CDR3 reads TGTGCCAGCAGTTACTCGATTTCAGGGGGTGGCTACACCTTC. The V call is TRBV6-5, the J call TRBJ1-2, with 7 positions matching TRBD1. Germline values: CDR1 MNHEY, CDR2 SVGAGI. CDR3 length: 14 residues. V was clipped by 0 bases and J by 7 bases; unmatched bases: 5.

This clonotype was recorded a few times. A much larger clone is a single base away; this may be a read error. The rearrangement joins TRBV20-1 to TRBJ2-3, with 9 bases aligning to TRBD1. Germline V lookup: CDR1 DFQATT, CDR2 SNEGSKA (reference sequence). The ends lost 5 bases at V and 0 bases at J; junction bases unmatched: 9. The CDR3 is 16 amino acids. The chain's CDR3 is CSAPVWTGESTDTQYF. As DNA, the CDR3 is TGCAGTGCTCCGGTTTGGACAGGGGAAAGCACAGATACGCAGTATTTT.

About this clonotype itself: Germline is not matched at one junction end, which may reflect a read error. CDR3 residues: CTSSQDRGSNYGYTF. The DNA of the CDR3 is TGCACCAGCAGCCAAGATCGAGGCAGTAACTATGGCTACACCTTC. The chain employs TRBV4-3 and TRBJ1-2, with D unresolved. Germline V gene data show CDR1 as LGHNA and CDR2 as YSLEER. The CDR3 loop spans 15 amino acids.

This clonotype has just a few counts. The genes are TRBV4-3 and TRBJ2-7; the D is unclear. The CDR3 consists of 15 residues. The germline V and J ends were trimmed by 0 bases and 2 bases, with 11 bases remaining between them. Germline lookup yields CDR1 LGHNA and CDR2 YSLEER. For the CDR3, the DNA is TGCGCCAGCAGCCAAGATTTGAGTCCTGCCTACGAGCAGTACTTC. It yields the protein CASSQDLSPAYEQYF.

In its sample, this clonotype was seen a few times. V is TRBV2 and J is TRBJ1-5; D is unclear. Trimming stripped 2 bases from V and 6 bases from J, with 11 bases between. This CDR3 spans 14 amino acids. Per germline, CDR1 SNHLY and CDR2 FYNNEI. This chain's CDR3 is CASSENAGSQPQHF. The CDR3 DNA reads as TGTGCCAGCAGTGAAAATGCGGGAAGTCAGCCCCAGCATTTT.

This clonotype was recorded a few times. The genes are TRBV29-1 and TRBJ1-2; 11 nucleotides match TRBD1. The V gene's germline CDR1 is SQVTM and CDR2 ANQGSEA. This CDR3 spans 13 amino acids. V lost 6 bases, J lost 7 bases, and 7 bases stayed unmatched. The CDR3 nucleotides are TGCAGCGTCTCCTTCGGGACAGGGGGTGGCTACACCTTC. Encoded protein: CSVSFGTGGGYTF.

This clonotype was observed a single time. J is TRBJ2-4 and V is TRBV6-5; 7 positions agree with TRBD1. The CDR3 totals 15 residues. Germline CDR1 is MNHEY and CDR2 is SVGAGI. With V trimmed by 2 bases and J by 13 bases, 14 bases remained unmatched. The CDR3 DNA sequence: TGTGCCAGCAGTTACACCTTACCTGACAGGGTCCAGCAGTACTTC. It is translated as CASSYTLPDRVQQYF.

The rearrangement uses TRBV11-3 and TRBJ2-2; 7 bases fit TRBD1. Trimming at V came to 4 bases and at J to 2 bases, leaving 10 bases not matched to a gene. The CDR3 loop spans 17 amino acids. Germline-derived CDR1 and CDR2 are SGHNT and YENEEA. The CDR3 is CASSSYPGTENTGELFF. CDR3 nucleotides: TGTGCCAGCAGCTCTTATCCCGGGACAGAAAACACCGGGGAGCTGTTTTTT.

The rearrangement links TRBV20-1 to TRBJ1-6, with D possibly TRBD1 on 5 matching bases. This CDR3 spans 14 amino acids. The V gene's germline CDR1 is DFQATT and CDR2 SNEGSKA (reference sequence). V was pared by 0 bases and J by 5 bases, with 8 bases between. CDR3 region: CSAREGGNNSPLHF. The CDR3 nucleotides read TGCAGTGCTAGAGAGGGGGGGAATAATTCACCCCTCCACTTT.